This T cell receptor (beta chain) was documented in a study of human T cells and chemical hapten exposure. General study findings and limits: Donor immune responses may differ from healthy people's, since all donors had alopecia.

Many counts were recorded for this clonotype. What it recognizes is unknown. One entry per CDR3 protein results from TCRdb running MiXCR on the RACE reads. This sample carries under 450,000 distinct CDR3 sequences, over 6% of them seen once, and the ten largest clones take under 7%. Time point: patch test 2, 6 weeks after DPC sensitization. As to treatment: therapeutic diphenylcyclopropenone sensitization with weekly scalp DPC. Germline CDR1 reads SGHVS; CDR2 reads FQNEAQ. V was pared by 5 bases and J by 5 bases, with 6 bases between. This CDR3 contains 11 residues. The chain combines TRBV7-8 with TRBJ2-5; D not resolved. The sample in question was whole blood, obtained in connection with sensitization to the hapten diphenylcyclopropenone (DPC). The sequence was obtained from a woman between 18 and 29 years old with alopecia areata. Some clones in this sample may be carry-over from other donors' samples. CDR3 sequence reads: CASSRTETQYF. The DNA of the CDR3 is TGTGCCAGCAGCCGAACGGAGACCCAGTACTTC.